A selection of T cell receptor beta chains follows, all from one sample in a study of cytomegalovirus exposure and HLA in healthy donors. The assay was immunoSEQ multiplex PCR, and TCRdb's table has in-frame clones only and misses some. Of roughly 130,000 clones detected, approximately 72% appear once; the ten largest clones hold 1.5%. The sample was PBMCs. These receptors were obtained from a man aged 18 to 35 in good health and CMV-seronegative. Each CDR3 is given with its conserved first and last residue. Each record gives: clone size, D gene, V gene, J gene, CDR3 protein, CDR3 DNA. A D gene is named only where the DNA matches it firmly. Expanded clones are given a class, and other clones once, few, many or no size at all.

size: -; D: TRBD1; V: TRBV18; J: TRBJ2-1; CDR3: CASSPRGQDNEQFF; DNA: TGTGCCAGCTCACCAAGAGGACAGGACAATGAGCAGTTCTTC
size: -; D: -; V: TRBV28; J: TRBJ2-7; CDR3: CASSIRGGINSYEQYF; DNA: TGTGCCAGCAGTATTCGGGGAGGTATTAACTCCTACGAGCAGTACTTC
size: few; D: -; V: TRBV6-6; J: TRBJ1-1; CDR3: CASRKPENTEAFF; DNA: TGTGCCAGCAGAAAACCAGAGAACACTGAAGCTTTCTTT
size: -; D: TRBD1; V: TRBV19; J: TRBJ1-4; CDR3: CASSFRTGINEKLFF; DNA: TGTGCCAGTAGTTTCCGGACAGGGATTAATGAAAAACTGTTTTTT
size: -; D: -; V: TRBV6-6; J: TRBJ1-1; CDR3: CASSRGEAFF; DNA: TGTGCCAGCAGCCGGGGTGAAGCTTTCTTT
size: few; D: -; V: TRBV5-8; J: TRBJ2-7; CDR3: CASSPGLRARGEQYF; DNA: TGTGCCAGCAGCCCCGGGCTACGAGCAAGGGGGGAGCAGTACTTC
size: -; D: -; V: TRBV5-4; J: TRBJ2-6; CDR3: CASSPPGANVLTF; DNA: TGTGCCAGCAGTCCTCCTGGGGCCAACGTCCTGACTTTC
size: few; D: -; V: TRBV7-6; J: TRBJ2-3; CDR3: CASSLRAGASTDTQYF; DNA: TGTGCCAGCAGCTTACGGGCGGGGGCCAGCACAGATACGCAGTATTTT
size: -; D: -; V: TRBV6-5; J: TRBJ1-2; CDR3: CASSSLVENYGYTF; DNA: TGTGCCAGCAGTTCACTCGTAGAAAACTATGGCTACACCTTC
size: few; D: -; V: TRBV6-5; J: TRBJ1-5; CDR3: CASSSQGGRQPQHF; DNA: TGTGCCAGCAGTTCACAGGGAGGGAGACAGCCCCAGCATTTT
size: few; D: TRBD2; V: TRBV30; J: TRBJ2-2; CDR3: CAWSAWGGSTGELFF; DNA: TGTGCCTGGAGCGCCTGGGGGGGATCCACCGGGGAGCTGTTTTTT
size: -; D: -; V: TRBV10-3; J: TRBJ1-5; CDR3: CAISDSGDQPQHF; DNA: TGTGCCATCAGTGATTCAGGGGATCAGCCCCAGCATTTT
size: -; D: -; V: TRBV5-1; J: TRBJ1-2; CDR3: CASSLGPVDGYTF; DNA: TGCGCCAGCAGCTTGGGCCCGGTAGATGGCTACACCTTC
size: -; D: TRBD1; V: TRBV5-6; J: TRBJ2-5; CDR3: CASSLGGVGWDRVREQYF; DNA: TGTGCCAGCAGCTTGGGAGGGGTCGGTTGGGACAGGGTGAGAGAGCAGTACTTC
size: -; D: -; V: TRBV2; J: TRBJ1-5; CDR3: CASSVSTQGDQPQHF; DNA: TGTGCCAGCAGTGTTTCCACACAGGGCGATCAGCCCCAGCATTTT
size: -; D: TRBD1; V: TRBV7-3; J: TRBJ2-1; CDR3: CASSSVGQGGSEQFF; DNA: TGTGCCAGCAGCTCAGTCGGACAGGGGGGGAGTGAGCAGTTCTTC
size: -; D: TRBD2; V: TRBV29-1; J: TRBJ2-4; CDR3: CSVDELGLGNIQYF; DNA: TGCAGCGTTGATGAACTCGGACTAGGGAACATTCAGTACTTC
size: -; D: TRBD2; V: TRBV29-1; J: TRBJ2-2; CDR3: CSVGSAGTSGYTGELFF; DNA: TGCAGCGTTGGAAGTGCTGGGACTAGCGGTTACACCGGGGAGCTGTTTTTT
size: -; D: -; V: TRBV7-9; J: TRBJ1-1; CDR3: CASSLPLSEAFF; DNA: TGTGCCAGCAGCCTACCTCTTTCGGAAGCTTTCTTT
size: -; D: -; V: TRBV6-6; J: TRBJ1-3; CDR3: CASSYQGLTGNTIYF; DNA: TGTGCCAGCAGTTACCAGGGACTGACTGGAAACACCATATATTTT
size: -; D: TRBD2; V: TRBV9; J: TRBJ2-3; CDR3: CASSVSVISGSRDTQYF; DNA: TGTGCCAGCAGCGTATCGGTCATCAGCGGGAGTCGAGATACGCAGTATTTT
size: -; D: -; V: TRBV27; J: TRBJ1-1; CDR3: CASSLFPYTEAFF; DNA: TGTGCCAGCAGTTTATTCCCGTACACTGAAGCTTTCTTT
size: -; D: -; V: TRBV11-1; J: TRBJ2-3; CDR3: CASSLFGRAADTQYF; DNA: TGTGCCAGCAGCTTATTCGGCAGGGCGGCAGATACGCAGTATTTT
size: -; D: TRBD1; V: TRBV6-1; J: TRBJ2-7; CDR3: CAHPRDRGHHEQYF; DNA: TGTGCCCACCCCCGGGACAGGGGGCACCACGAGCAGTACTTC
size: -; D: -; V: TRBV6-6; J: TRBJ1-2; CDR3: CASRDDRDYGYTF; DNA: TGTGCCAGCAGGGACGACAGAGACTATGGCTACACCTTC
size: few; D: -; V: TRBV5-6; J: TRBJ2-7; CDR3: CASSSSYEQYF; DNA: TGTGCCAGCAGCTCTTCCTACGAGCAGTACTTC
size: -; D: TRBD1; V: TRBV6-1; J: TRBJ1-5; CDR3: CASRETGIQPQHF; DNA: TGTGCCAGCAGGGAGACAGGGATCCAGCCCCAGCATTTT
size: -; D: TRBD2; V: TRBV2; J: TRBJ2-2; CDR3: CASSDQTSGNTGELFF; DNA: TGTGCCAGCAGTGATCAGACTAGCGGGAATACCGGGGAGCTGTTTTTT
size: -; D: TRBD2; V: TRBV7-9; J: TRBJ2-5; CDR3: CASSLGGLAGETQYF; DNA: TGTGCCAGCAGCTTAGGGGGACTAGCAGGGGAGACCCAGTACTTC
size: -; D: -; V: TRBV5-1; J: TRBJ1-3; CDR3: CASSLAGGRYGNTIYF; DNA: TGCGCCAGCAGCTTGGCCGGGGGGCGTTATGGAAACACCATATATTTT
size: -; D: -; V: TRBV6-5; J: TRBJ1-2; CDR3: CASGERYGYTF; DNA: TGTGCCAGCGGGGAGCGCTATGGCTACACCTTC
size: -; D: TRBD1; V: TRBV29-1; J: TRBJ2-4; CDR3: CSVEEGTGGISRDF; DNA: TGCAGCGTTGAAGAGGGTACAGGGGGGATCAGTCGGGACTTC
size: -; D: -; V: TRBV9; J: TRBJ1-1; CDR3: CASSVRGSNTEAFF; DNA: TGTGCCAGCAGCGTGCGGGGCTCGAACACTGAAGCTTTCTTT
size: -; D: TRBD1; V: TRBV7-9; J: TRBJ2-7; CDR3: CASGQGKTRF; DNA: TGTGCCAGCGGACAGGGAAAAACCCGCTTC
size: few; D: -; V: TRBV29-1; J: TRBJ1-1; CDR3: CSVARNTEAFF; DNA: TGCAGCGTAGCTCGGAACACTGAAGCTTTCTTT
size: -; D: -; V: TRBV28; J: TRBJ2-5; CDR3: CASSWSSETQYF; DNA: TGTGCCAGCAGTTGGAGCTCCGAGACCCAGTACTTC
size: -; D: TRBD1; V: TRBV19; J: TRBJ1-1; CDR3: CASRNRGETEAFF; DNA: TGTGCCAGTAGAAACAGGGGGGAAACTGAAGCTTTCTTT
size: -; D: TRBD1; V: TRBV28; J: TRBJ1-5; CDR3: CASTLTGRSNQPQHF; DNA: TGTGCCAGCACTCTGACAGGGAGGAGCAATCAGCCCCAGCATTTT
size: few; D: TRBD2; V: TRBV10-2; J: TRBJ2-7; CDR3: CASTAGAYEQYF; DNA: TGCGCCAGCACGGCGGGGGCCTACGAGCAGTACTTC
size: -; D: TRBD1; V: TRBV25-1; J: TRBJ2-2; CDR3: CASREQGTGELFF; DNA: TGTGCCAGCAGAGAACAGGGGACCGGGGAGCTGTTTTTT
size: -; D: TRBD2; V: TRBV5-1; J: TRBJ2-3; CDR3: CASSGLAGGTDTQYF; DNA: TGCGCCAGCAGTGGACTAGCGGGAGGAACTGATACGCAGTATTTT
size: -; D: -; V: TRBV6-6; J: TRBJ2-7; CDR3: CASSDAGGTYEQYF; DNA: TGTGCCAGCAGTGACGCAGGGGGGACGTACGAGCAGTACTTC
size: -; D: TRBD1; V: TRBV29-1; J: TRBJ1-4; CDR3: CSVHGQVPEKLFF; DNA: TGCAGCGTTCATGGACAGGTACCCGAAAAACTGTTTTTT
size: -; D: TRBD2; V: TRBV2; J: TRBJ2-5; CDR3: CASSGTSGSWETQYF; DNA: TGTGCCAGCAGCGGTACTAGCGGGAGTTGGGAGACCCAGTACTTC
size: once; D: -; V: TRBV18; J: TRBJ1-3; CDR3: CASSPLGGQKGSGNTIYF; DNA: TGTGCCAGCTCACCACTTGGAGGGCAGAAAGGCTCTGGAAACACCATATATTTT
size: -; D: -; V: TRBV19; J: TRBJ2-2; CDR3: CASSRTGELFF; DNA: TGTGCCAGTAGTCGCACCGGGGAGCTGTTTTTT
size: -; D: -; V: TRBV27; J: TRBJ2-1; CDR3: CASSLQGRPLYNEQFF; DNA: TGTGCCAGCAGTCTACAGGGACGGCCCCTATACAATGAGCAGTTCTTC
size: -; D: TRBD1; V: TRBV7-9; J: TRBJ1-2; CDR3: CASSLTPRGQGNGYTF; DNA: TGTGCCAGCAGCCTTACCCCCCGCGGACAGGGGAATGGCTACACCTTC
size: once; D: TRBD1; V: TRBV5-1; J: TRBJ2-3; CDR3: CASSFDRGTQYF; DNA: TGCGCCAGCAGCTTCGACAGGGGGACGCAGTATTTT
size: -; D: TRBD2; V: TRBV7-9; J: TRBJ2-3; CDR3: CASSLTRLAADTQYF; DNA: TGTGCCAGCAGCTTAACTCGCCTAGCGGCAGATACGCAGTATTTT
size: -; D: TRBD1; V: TRBV30; J: TRBJ2-7; CDR3: CAWSVRRTGGTYEQYF; DNA: TGTGCCTGGAGTGTACGTAGGACAGGGGGCACCTACGAGCAGTACTTC
size: -; D: TRBD2; V: TRBV6-5; J: TRBJ2-2; CDR3: CASSYRLAGVPGELFF; DNA: TGTGCCAGCAGTTACAGACTAGCGGGAGTTCCCGGGGAGCTGTTTTTT
size: once; D: -; V: TRBV7-9; J: TRBJ1-2; CDR3: CASSGPQGYGYTF; DNA: TGTGCCAGCAGCGGCCCCCAGGGATATGGCTACACCTTC